The 27 T cell receptor beta chains given below trace back to one sample, sequenced in a study of blood T cell repertoires in COVID-19. Profiled with immunoSEQ multiplex PCR; TCRdb holds only in-frame clones, not every one. Of over 120,000 clones listed, approximately 87% are singletons. What was sequenced was peripheral blood. Every receptor here comes from a human donor in a cohort sampled during active COVID-19.

This rearrangement joins TRBV27 to TRBJ2-5; possible D gene TRBD1, 6 bases. V lost 5 bases and J 4 bases, leaving 14 bases between the germline ends. The CDR3 is made up of 14 amino acids. Germline V gene data show CDR1 as MNHEY and CDR2 as SMNVEV (reference sequence). CDR3 nucleotide sequence: TGTGCCAGCAGTCTCGCAGGGGCCCGAGAGACCCAGTACTTC. Its translation is CASSLAGARETQYF.

This chain joins TRBV5-1 and TRBJ2-5; TRBD1 is a possible D gene (6 bases). The length of the CDR3 is 14 residues. V was clipped by 4 bases and J by 3 bases, with 13 bases between them. Per the germline V gene, CDR1 is SGHRS and CDR2 is YFSETQ. This CDR3 reads CASSTTGMEETQYF. Written as DNA, the CDR3 is TGCGCCAGCAGCACCACAGGGATGGAAGAGACCCAGTACTTC.

The V gene is TRBV2, the J gene TRBJ2-6; 7 bases match TRBD1. This CDR3 has 19 amino acids. Trimming cost V 4 bases and J 2 bases; bases outside gene matches: 14. Per germline, CDR1 SNHLY and CDR2 FYNNEI. CDR3 nucleotides: TGTGCCAGCAGTGCTGAAAGACAGGGAATTCTGGCTGGGGCCAACGTCCTGACTTTC. Translation gives CASSAERQGILAGANVLTF.

The chain uses TRBV29-1 and TRBJ1-2; 7 bases map to TRBD1. The CDR3 runs 14 residues. After removal of 4 bases from V and 4 bases from J, the junction contained 9 bases not matched to a gene. Germline values: CDR1 SQVTM, CDR2 ANQGSEA. CDR3 nucleotide sequence: TGCAGCGTTGGAGGGGCAGGGGGGAGCTATGGCTACACCTTC. It yields the protein CSVGGAGGSYGYTF. Variable domain in full (rest from reference TRBV29-1 and TRBJ1-2): SAVISQKPSRDICQRGTSLTIQCQVDSQVTMMFWYRQQPGQSLTLIATANQGSEATYESGFVIDKFPISRPNLTFSTLTVSNMSPEDSSIYLCSVGGAGGSYGYTFGSGTRLTVV.

The chain joins TRBV3-1 (or the pseudogene TRBV3-2) to TRBJ2-1, with unresolved D. Germline CDR1 is LGHDT and CDR2 is YNNKEL (reference sequence). CDR3 length equals 16 residues. The V end lost 3 bases, the J end lost 0 bases, and 12 bases lay between the germline ends. In DNA, the CDR3 is TGTGCCAGCAGCCATTTAGCCGAAAGCTCCTACAATGAGCAGTTCTTC. As protein: CASSHLAESSYNEQFF.

This sequence joins TRBV21-1 and TRBJ2-7; the table's D gene call, TRBD1, was not cross checked with the DNA. TRBV21-1 is a listed pseudogene. The CDR3 length is 16 residues. In DNA, the CDR3 is TGTGCCAGCAGCAATTTAGATAGGGACAGTCGAAGGGAGCAGTACGTC. Its protein is CASSNLDRDSRREQYV.

This clone came up once. V and J are TRBV19 and TRBJ1-5; 9 bases fit TRBD1. Germline V CDR1 and CDR2: LNHDA, SQIVND (reference sequence). This CDR3 comprises 13 residues. V lost 5 bases and J lost 7; bases outside the gene matches: 3. The CDR3 DNA is TGTGCCAGTAGTGGGACAGGGTTCCAGCCCCAGCATTTT. Amino acid sequence: CASSGTGFQPQHF. Variable domain in full (rest from reference TRBV19 and TRBJ1-5): DGGITQSPKYLFRKEGQNVTLSCEQNLNHDAMYWYRQDPGQGLRLIYYSQIVNDFQKGDIAEGYSVSREKKESFPLTVTSAQKNPTAFYLCASSGTGFQPQHFGDGTRLSIL.

This chain uses TRBV10-2 with TRBJ2-3; 12 nucleotides line up with TRBD2. Trimming cost V 0 bases and J 6 bases; bases outside gene matches: 1. This CDR3 spans 15 amino acids. Germline CDR1 WSHSY, CDR2 SAAADI. The CDR3: CASSESLAGGDTQYF. The DNA of the CDR3 is TGCGCCAGCAGTGAGTCACTAGCGGGAGGCGATACGCAGTATTTT.

The table lists this clone with a count of one. V gene TRBV24-1 combines with J gene TRBJ2-5, with D uncertain. With 3 bases removed from V and 3 bases from J, the gap between germline ends came to 7 bases. The germline V gene has CDR1 KGHDR and CDR2 SFDVKD. This CDR3 is built from 13 residues. The CDR3 DNA reads as TGTGCCACCAGTGATCCCCACAAAGAGACCCAGTACTTC. Translation gives CATSDPHKETQYF.

The V and J genes are TRBV5-5 and TRBJ2-2; unclear D gene. The CDR3 is 15 amino acids. The germline V gene has CDR1 SGHKS and CDR2 YYEKEE (reference sequence). Trimming removed 4 bases at V and 2 bases at J, with 12 bases between. CDR3 region: CASSPVNVNTGELFF. The CDR3 DNA follows: TGTGCCAGCAGCCCAGTGAACGTAAACACCGGGGAGCTGTTTTTT.

This clone appeared once. The V call is TRBV7-2, the J call TRBJ2-1, with D possibly matching TRBD2 (6 bases). V lost 2 bases to trimming and J lost 1 base, with 9 bases between them. The CDR3 is 15 residues long. Germline-derived CDR1 and CDR2 are SGHTA and FQGNSA. The CDR3 DNA follows: TGTGCCAGCAGCTTAACGGCGGGGTCCTACAATGAGCAGTTCTTC. Its translation is CASSLTAGSYNEQFF.

The chain joins TRBV3-1 (or the pseudogene TRBV3-2) to TRBJ1-1; a possible D gene is TRBD1 (5 bases). With 1 base removed from V and 2 bases from J, the gap between germline ends came to 11 bases. The length of the CDR3 is 15 residues. The germline CDR1 and CDR2 sequences are LGHDT and YNNKEL (reference sequence). The CDR3 sequence: CASSQGPQGNTEAFF. The CDR3, as DNA: TGTGCCAGCAGCCAAGGTCCCCAGGGTAACACTGAAGCTTTCTTT.

This clone occurred once. The chain combines TRBV6-5 with TRBJ2-3; TRBD1 is a possible D gene (5 bases). V lost 2 bases, J lost 2 bases, and 8 bases lay in between. This CDR3 is 14 amino acids long. Germline CDR1 and CDR2: MNHEY and SVGAGI. The DNA for the CDR3 is TGTGCCAGCAGTTACGGGGCAGACACAGATACGCAGTATTTT. It translates to CASSYGADTDTQYF.

This clone showed up just a few times. The chain joins TRBV5-5 to TRBJ1-1; D may be TRBD1 (5 bases). The CDR3 sequence is 15 residues long. V was clipped by 4 bases and J by 5 bases, with 18 bases between them. Germline lookup yields CDR1 SGHKS and CDR2 YYEKEE (reference sequence). The chain's CDR3 is CASSAPLQGRTEAFF. The CDR3, as DNA: TGTGCCAGCAGCGCCCCACTCCAGGGTCGGACTGAAGCTTTCTTT.

CDR3 sequence: CASRLSGAAYEQYV. CDR3 DNA sequence: TGTGCCAGCCGTTTAAGCGGGGCCGCCTACGAGCAGTACGTC. V gene TRBV6-5 combines with J gene TRBJ2-7; 7 bases are shared with TRBD2. The length of the CDR3 is 14 residues. The trim removed 8 bases at V and 2 bases at J, leaving 9 bases unmatched. Germline-derived CDR1 and CDR2 are MNHEY and SVGAGI.

The chain is built from TRBV6-2 or TRBV6-3 and TRBJ1-1; the D is unclear. In germline, CDR1 is MNHEY, CDR2 SVGEGT. CDR3 size: 11 residues. V was cut by 5 bases and J by 7 bases, with 8 bases left in between. The CDR3 sequence is CASSPRSEAFF. The CDR3 DNA reads TGTGCCAGCAGTCCCCGGAGTGAAGCTTTCTTT.

The chain couples TRBV3-1 (or the pseudogene TRBV3-2) to TRBJ2-1, with 7 bases matching TRBD1. Per germline, CDR1 LGHDT and CDR2 YNNKEL (reference sequence). V dropped 7 bases and J dropped 2; count of bases not matched to a gene: 11. This CDR3 contains 16 residues. This CDR3 reads CASTKLTGDPYNEQFF. CDR3 DNA sequence: TGTGCCAGCACCAAACTAACAGGGGACCCCTACAATGAGCAGTTCTTC.

The chain joins TRBV9 to TRBJ2-5; D unclear. Germline V gene data show CDR1 as SGDLS and CDR2 as YYNGEE. The V and J ends lost 0 bases and 2 bases respectively, with 5 bases between them. CDR3 length: 13 amino acids. The CDR3 is CASSVAPQETQYF. The CDR3 nucleotides read TGTGCCAGCAGCGTAGCCCCACAAGAGACCCAGTACTTC.

This clone was seen only a few times. The DNA for the CDR3 is TGTGCCAGCAGCTTAGAAGGAACTAGCGGGAGGGTCAATGAGCAGTTCTTC. It is translated as CASSLEGTSGRVNEQFF. The rearrangement links TRBV7-2 to TRBJ2-1; 13 positions agree with TRBD2. With 1 base clipped from V and 6 bases from J, the junction kept 6 bases outside the gene matches. Per germline, CDR1 SGHTA and CDR2 FQGNSA. The CDR3 consists of 17 residues.

The chain employs TRBV7-8 and TRBJ1-1, with no clear D. Trimming removed 0 bases from V and 3 bases from J, with 8 bases in between. Germline CDR1 SGHVS, CDR2 FQNEAQ. CDR3 length: 14 residues. The CDR3 sequence: CASSLAVGYTEAFF. The CDR3 nucleotides read TGTGCCAGCAGCTTAGCAGTCGGGTACACTGAAGCTTTCTTT.

The genes are TRBV18 and TRBJ2-1; TRBD2 aligns across 15 bases. The CDR3 consists of 15 residues. CDR1 is KGHSH, CDR2 LQKENI, per germline. V was pared by 5 bases and J by 9 bases, with 5 bases of the junction left unmatched. In nucleotides, the CDR3 is TGTGCCAGCTCAGAGGGGACTAGCGGGAGGTCTGAGCAGTTCTTC. Translating gives CASSEGTSGRSEQFF.

V usage is TRBV18 and J usage is TRBJ1-1; tentative D call: TRBD1 (5 bases). The V gene's germline CDR1 is KGHSH and CDR2 LQKENI. The CDR3 is 12 residues long. The germline V and J ends were trimmed by 3 bases and 6 bases, with 8 bases remaining between them. The CDR3 spells CASSPGDSEAFF. The CDR3 nucleotides read TGTGCCAGCTCACCTGGGGACTCTGAAGCTTTCTTT.

The V and J genes are TRBV7-2 and TRBJ1-2; TRBD1 matches at 7 bases. The CDR3 runs 13 residues. Germline V CDR1 and CDR2: SGHTA, FQGNSA. V gave up 4 bases and J gave up 3 bases; unmatched junction bases: 2. CDR3: CASSSGQDYGYTF. In DNA form, the CDR3 reads TGTGCCAGCAGCTCAGGACAGGACTATGGCTACACCTTC.

The V gene is TRBV7-8, the J gene TRBJ1-2, with D possibly matching TRBD1 (5 bases). Trimming cost V 3 bases and J 9 bases, with 11 bases left between them. The CDR3 totals 12 residues. Germline CDR1 is SGHVS and CDR2 is FQNEAQ. In DNA, the CDR3 is TGTGCCAGCAGCTTTAAACGGGGGAGCTACACCTTC. It translates to CASSFKRGSYTF.

The chain links TRBV5-6 to TRBJ1-1, with D perhaps TRBD1 (6 bases). CDR1 is SGHDT, CDR2 YYEEEE, per germline. The V end was cut by 4 bases, the J end by 4 bases, with 20 bases between. The CDR3 sequence is 16 residues long. CDR3 bases: TGTGCCAGCAGCCCACGGGCGGGGGCGCGGGGCACTGAAGCTTTCTTT. It is translated as CASSPRAGARGTEAFF.

The rearrangement links TRBV5-1 to TRBJ2-3, with D unclear. Trimming left V 0 bases short and J 1 base short, with 9 bases between. The CDR3 runs 15 residues. From germline, CDR1 is SGHRS and CDR2 YFSETQ. CDR3 sequence: CASSLVRSRTDTQYF. The CDR3 DNA sequence: TGCGCCAGCAGCTTGGTGCGGAGCCGCACAGATACGCAGTATTTT.

This chain links TRBV2 with TRBJ1-5, with TRBD1 matching over 7 bases. Germline V gene data show CDR1 as SNHLY and CDR2 as FYNNEI. The V and J ends lost 6 bases and 4 bases, in that order; junction bases with no gene match: 9. The CDR3 runs to 15 residues. This CDR3 is CASRRGQELNQPQHF. The CDR3 nucleotides are TGTGCCAGCAGGAGAGGACAGGAGTTGAATCAGCCCCAGCATTTT.